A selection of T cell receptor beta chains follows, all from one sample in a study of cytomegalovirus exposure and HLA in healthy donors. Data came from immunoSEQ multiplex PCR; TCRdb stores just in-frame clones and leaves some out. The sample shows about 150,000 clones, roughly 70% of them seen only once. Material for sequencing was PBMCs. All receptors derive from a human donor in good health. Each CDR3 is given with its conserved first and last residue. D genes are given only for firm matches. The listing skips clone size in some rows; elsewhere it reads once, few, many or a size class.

CDR3nt: TGTGCCACCAGCGGTAGCGGCCCCGCCACCGGGGAGCTGTTTTTT; CDR3aa: CATSGSGPATGELFF; len: 15; d_gene: NA; abundance: once; v_gene: TRBV15; j_gene: TRBJ2-2
CDR3nt: TGCGCCAGCAGCCCGGGACAAAGCTACGAGCAGTACTTC; CDR3aa: CASSPGQSYEQYF; len: 13; d_gene: NA; abundance: NA; v_gene: TRBV10-2; j_gene: TRBJ2-7
CDR3nt: TGCGCCAGCAGAGACTCCCCCAGTGGAGTCTACGAGCAGTACTTC; CDR3aa: CASRDSPSGVYEQYF; len: 15; d_gene: NA; abundance: NA; v_gene: TRBV5-1; j_gene: TRBJ2-7
CDR3nt: TGTGCCAGCAGCCGAAGGGACAGTAAGTACGAGCAGTACTTC; CDR3aa: CASSRRDSKYEQYF; len: 14; d_gene: TRBD1; abundance: few; v_gene: TRBV5-4; j_gene: TRBJ2-7
CDR3nt: TGCGCCAGCAGCCAAGATCTTCGACAGGCCGCCTACGAGCAGTACTTC; CDR3aa: CASSQDLRQAAYEQYF; len: 16; d_gene: NA; abundance: NA; v_gene: TRBV4-1; j_gene: TRBJ2-7
CDR3nt: TGTGCCAGCAGTTTATGGTCGGACTGGAACACTGAAGCTTTCTTT; CDR3aa: CASSLWSDWNTEAFF; len: 15; d_gene: NA; abundance: NA; v_gene: TRBV28; j_gene: TRBJ1-1
CDR3nt: TGTGCCAGCAGCGTAGCTGAGGGGGACAGGGTTACTGGCTACACCTTC; CDR3aa: CASSVAEGDRVTGYTF; len: 16; d_gene: TRBD1; abundance: NA; v_gene: TRBV9; j_gene: TRBJ1-2
CDR3nt: TGCAGCGCCAAGCGGTCTGAGACAGGGGGCACCGGGGAGCTGTTTTTT; CDR3aa: CSAKRSETGGTGELFF; len: 16; d_gene: TRBD1; abundance: NA; v_gene: TRBV29-1; j_gene: TRBJ2-2
CDR3nt: TGTGCCAGCAGTGAAGTCCCGGAGAGGTCCTACAATGAGCAGTTCTTC; CDR3aa: CASSEVPERSYNEQFF; len: 16; d_gene: NA; abundance: once; v_gene: TRBV6-1; j_gene: TRBJ2-1
CDR3nt: TGTGCCAGCAGTTTGGCCGGGACAGGGGGACTTATCGGGGAGCTGTTTTTT; CDR3aa: CASSLAGTGGLIGELFF; len: 17; d_gene: TRBD1; abundance: NA; v_gene: TRBV27; j_gene: TRBJ2-2
CDR3nt: TGTGCCAGCAGGCCCGCCGGGTCCACCTACAATGAGCAGTTCTTC; CDR3aa: CASRPAGSTYNEQFF; len: 15; d_gene: NA; abundance: NA; v_gene: TRBV6-1; j_gene: TRBJ2-1
CDR3nt: TGCGCCAGCAGCCAAGCTCGGACTAGCAGCTACGAGCAGTACTTC; CDR3aa: CASSQARTSSYEQYF; len: 15; d_gene: TRBD2; abundance: few; v_gene: TRBV4-1; j_gene: TRBJ2-7
CDR3nt: TGTGCCAGCAGTTTGGCTAGAACCTACGAGCAGTACTTC; CDR3aa: CASSLARTYEQYF; len: 13; d_gene: NA; abundance: NA; v_gene: TRBV6-5; j_gene: TRBJ2-7
CDR3nt: TGCGCCAGCAGCTTAAAAGCATCACCCACAGATACGCAGTATTTT; CDR3aa: CASSLKASPTDTQYF; len: 15; d_gene: NA; abundance: NA; v_gene: TRBV5-1; j_gene: TRBJ2-3
CDR3nt: TGCAGTGCTACACTGAGGGAAAAACTGTTTTTT; CDR3aa: CSATLREKLFF; len: 11; d_gene: NA; abundance: NA; v_gene: TRBV20-1; j_gene: TRBJ1-4
CDR3nt: TGTGCCAGCCGGATCGGGGGGGTCAATCAGCCCCAGCATTTT; CDR3aa: CASRIGGVNQPQHF; len: 14; d_gene: NA; abundance: NA; v_gene: TRBV19; j_gene: TRBJ1-5
CDR3nt: TGTGCCAGCAGCCCGATTGGGACTAGCGGATACAATGAGCAGTTCTTC; CDR3aa: CASSPIGTSGYNEQFF; len: 16; d_gene: TRBD2; abundance: NA; v_gene: TRBV14; j_gene: TRBJ2-1
CDR3nt: TGTGCCAGCAGCCTGAACGTGGGCTGGGAGCAGTACTTC; CDR3aa: CASSLNVGWEQYF; len: 13; d_gene: NA; abundance: NA; v_gene: TRBV7-2; j_gene: TRBJ2-7
CDR3nt: TGCGCCAGCAGCCAGGGGCAGGGGGCATCCGAGCAGTACTTC; CDR3aa: CASSQGQGASEQYF; len: 14; d_gene: TRBD1; abundance: NA; v_gene: TRBV5-1; j_gene: TRBJ2-7
CDR3nt: TGTGCCAGCAGCTTTAAGGGGGGCGGGAGGGCCAGCACAGATACGCAGTATTTT; CDR3aa: CASSFKGGGRASTDTQYF; len: 18; d_gene: TRBD2; abundance: NA; v_gene: TRBV7-2; j_gene: TRBJ2-3
CDR3nt: TGTGCCAGTAGTAGCGGACTAGCGACACAAGAGACCCAGTACTTC; CDR3aa: CASSSGLATQETQYF; len: 15; d_gene: TRBD2; abundance: NA; v_gene: TRBV19; j_gene: TRBJ2-5
CDR3nt: TGTGCCAGCAGCTCGGGACTAGGGTTCGACGAGCAGTACTTC; CDR3aa: CASSSGLGFDEQYF; len: 14; d_gene: TRBD2; abundance: once; v_gene: TRBV7-2; j_gene: TRBJ2-7
CDR3nt: TGTGCCAGCTCACCAACAGCGGACTCCACCTATGGCTACACCTTC; CDR3aa: CASSPTADSTYGYTF; len: 15; d_gene: NA; abundance: NA; v_gene: TRBV18; j_gene: TRBJ1-2
CDR3nt: TGTGCCAGCAGCTTACGACGCATGAACGTCAGGGGGAATCAGCCCCAGCATTTT; CDR3aa: CASSLRRMNVRGNQPQHF; len: 18; d_gene: TRBD1; abundance: few; v_gene: TRBV5-6; j_gene: TRBJ1-5
CDR3nt: TGCGCCAGCAGCGGGACAGGGGCGTACACCGGGGAGCTGTTTTTT; CDR3aa: CASSGTGAYTGELFF; len: 15; d_gene: TRBD1; abundance: once; v_gene: TRBV10-1; j_gene: TRBJ2-2
CDR3nt: TGTGCCAGTAGTATCTTGGGGACTCAGAGTTCACCCCTCCACTTT; CDR3aa: CASSILGTQSSPLHF; len: 15; d_gene: NA; abundance: NA; v_gene: TRBV19; j_gene: TRBJ1-6
CDR3nt: TGTGCCAGCAGTTCCCCAGCGGGAGGGCCTCGCGAGCAGTACTTC; CDR3aa: CASSSPAGGPREQYF; len: 15; d_gene: TRBD2; abundance: few; v_gene: TRBV28; j_gene: TRBJ2-7
CDR3nt: TGTGCCATCAGTGGTTCAGCGTCTTTTAGCACAGATACGCAGTATTTT; CDR3aa: CAISGSASFSTDTQYF; len: 16; d_gene: NA; abundance: NA; v_gene: TRBV10-3; j_gene: TRBJ2-3
CDR3nt: TGCGCCAGCAGCTTGCTCACAGGGCAGCCCCAGCATTTT; CDR3aa: CASSLLTGQPQHF; len: 13; d_gene: NA; abundance: NA; v_gene: TRBV5-1; j_gene: TRBJ1-5
CDR3nt: TGCGCCAGCAGCCCAGCCGGGACAGGGGGCTACAATGAGCAGTTCTTC; CDR3aa: CASSPAGTGGYNEQFF; len: 16; d_gene: TRBD1; abundance: NA; v_gene: TRBV5-1; j_gene: TRBJ2-1